One sample yielded the 30 T cell receptor beta chains listed below, sequenced in a study of control samples from healthy donors and cancer patients. The data were produced by immunoSEQ multiplex PCR, yet TCRdb's version contains in-frame clones alone and is incomplete. The sample has around 58,000 clones, 90% to 97% seen once. Sequenced input: blood. These receptor sequences come from a woman aged 18-35 years in good health.

The gene calls are TRBV7-9 and TRBJ2-3, with no clear D. Between the trimmed V and J ends, which lost 3 bases and 5 bases, there was a span of 12 bases. Germline-derived CDR1 and CDR2 are SEHNR and FQNEAQ (reference sequence). This CDR3 is built from 14 residues. This CDR3 is CASSFSMGLDTQYF. The CDR3 DNA is TGTGCCAGCAGCTTCAGTATGGGGTTAGATACGCAGTATTTT.

The CDR3, as DNA: TGTGCCAGCAGCTTACCTATGGGGGGCGGAGAGACCCAGTACTTC. Its translation: CASSLPMGGGETQYF. This sequence joins TRBV7-2 and TRBJ2-5; either TRBD1 or TRBD2 may supply D (6 bases each). The CDR3 sequence is 15 residues long. V was clipped by 2 bases and J by 4 bases, with 14 bases between them. The germline V gene encodes CDR1 SGHTA and CDR2 FQGNSA.

The J gene is TRBJ1-1, the V gene TRBV19, with 9 bases identical to TRBD1. The V segment lost 3 bases and the J segment 2 bases; nucleotides outside the gene matches: 7. Germline V gene sequence: CDR1 LNHDA, CDR2 SQIVND (reference sequence). The length of the CDR3 is 16 residues. CDR3 residues: CASSIGSDRGNTEAFF. DNA for the CDR3: TGTGCCAGTAGTATCGGGTCGGACAGGGGAAACACTGAAGCTTTCTTT.

The chain uses TRBV4-3 and TRBJ1-1, with D unclear. This CDR3 is 13 amino acids long. Trimming removed 6 bases at V and 2 bases at J, with 10 bases between. CDR1 and CDR2 from the germline V gene are LGHNA and YSLEER. CDR3 sequence: CASSLQRNTEAFF. The CDR3 nucleotides are TGCGCCAGCAGTCTACAAAGAAACACTGAAGCTTTCTTT.

The CDR3 coding sequence is TGTGCCAGCAGCAGCCGGGACACCTACTACGAGCAGTACTTC. Translated, it gives CASSSRDTYYEQYF. V is TRBV7-9 and J is TRBJ2-7, with D maybe TRBD1 (6 bases). This CDR3 is built from 14 residues. Trimming stripped 5 bases from V and 3 bases from J, with 14 bases between. Per the germline V gene, CDR1 is SEHNR and CDR2 is FQNEAQ (reference sequence).

The chain uses TRBV30 and TRBJ2-2; TRBD1 matches at 7 bases. The ends lost 4 bases at V and 3 bases at J; junction bases unmatched: 5. The CDR3 extends over 14 amino acids. Per germline, CDR1 GTSNPN and CDR2 SVGIG (reference sequence). CDR3 sequence (DNA): TGTGCCTGGACTGGCACAGGGGACACCGGGGAGCTGTTTTTT. This translates into CAWTGTGDTGELFF.

The chain combines TRBV4-3 with TRBJ2-7, with D perhaps matching TRBD1 or TRBD2 (5 bases each). CDR3 length: 17 residues. Germline V gene sequence: CDR1 LGHNA, CDR2 YSLEER. Trimming took 0 bases from V and 0 from J, leaving 15 bases between them. The CDR3 protein is CASSQDEGTRVSYEQYF. In nucleotides, the CDR3 is TGCGCCAGCAGCCAAGATGAAGGGACGCGAGTCTCCTACGAGCAGTACTTC.

The chain uses TRBV6-4 and TRBJ2-3, with TRBD2 as a possible D gene (6 bases). This CDR3 contains 14 residues. With 3 bases removed from V and 4 bases from J, the gap between germline ends came to 11 bases. Germline CDR1 is MRHNA and CDR2 is SNTAGT. CDR3 in DNA: TGTGCCAGCAGTGAATCCGGGGGAGCAGATACGCAGTATTTT. This translates into CASSESGGADTQYF.

This rearrangement joins TRBV19 to TRBJ2-1; D is possibly TRBD2 (6 bases). Germline CDR1 is LNHDA and CDR2 is SQIVND (reference sequence). Trimming shortened V by 7 bases and J by 4 bases, and 14 bases separated the two germline ends. The CDR3 sequence is 14 residues long. The CDR3 DNA follows: TGTGCCAGTAAGAAAGAGGGACTTTACAATGAGCAGTTCTTC. Its translation: CASKKEGLYNEQFF.

The genes are TRBV5-1 and TRBJ1-1, with TRBD1 identical over 7 bases. The CDR3 covers 14 residues. Germline trimming cut 3 bases from V and 4 bases from J; bases unmatched to any gene: 6. Germline V lookup: CDR1 SGHRS, CDR2 YFSETQ. Here the CDR3 DNA reads TGCGCCAGCAGCTACACAGGGGTAGGCACTGAAGCTTTCTTT. Protein: CASSYTGVGTEAFF.

The gene calls are TRBV4-3 and TRBJ1-2; no firm D call. Between the trimmed V and J ends, which lost 1 base and 4 bases, there was a span of 13 bases. In germline, CDR1 is LGHNA, CDR2 YSLEER. The CDR3 is 15 residues long. CDR3 nucleotide sequence: TGCGCCAGCAGCCAAGCGCGGGGAGTGGGCTATGGCTACACCTTC. Amino acid sequence: CASSQARGVGYGYTF.

The gene calls are TRBV5-1 and TRBJ1-2; D is undetermined. Deletions cut 4 bases from V and 2 bases from J, with 18 bases between. Germline V CDR1 and CDR2: SGHRS, YFSETQ. The CDR3 has 16 residues. The CDR3 is CASSPNLEVVNYGYTF. CDR3 DNA sequence: TGCGCCAGCAGCCCAAATTTGGAGGTCGTAAACTATGGCTACACCTTC.

The V call is TRBV6-5, the J call TRBJ2-5; D gene ambiguous. The CDR3 sequence is 15 residues long. V was pared by 0 bases and J by 3 bases, with 11 bases between. Germline CDR1 MNHEY, CDR2 SVGAGI. The CDR3 bases are TGTGCCAGCAGTTACTCTCCGGGTCTTGAAGAGACCCAGTACTTC. Protein: CASSYSPGLEETQYF.

V and J are TRBV6-5 and TRBJ2-7; D may match TRBD1 or TRBD2 (5 bases each). Germline CDR1 MNHEY, CDR2 SVGAGI. The CDR3 loop spans 14 amino acids. V was pared by 7 bases and J by 0 bases, with 13 bases between. The CDR3 region has the DNA TGTGCCAGCAACCCAGGGACGTCCTCCTACGAGCAGTACTTC. Translating it yields CASNPGTSSYEQYF.

This chain uses TRBV6-6 with TRBJ1-1; 9 positions match TRBD1. After removal of 4 bases from V and 9 bases from J, the junction contained 3 bases not matched to a gene. Germline values: CDR1 MNHNY, CDR2 SVGAGI (reference sequence). This CDR3 has 12 amino acids. CDR3 loop: CASSSGTGKAFF. The CDR3 DNA sequence: TGTGCCAGCAGTTCCGGGACAGGGAAAGCTTTCTTT.

This chain uses TRBV3-1 (or the pseudogene TRBV3-2) with TRBJ1-1; TRBD1 aligns across 7 bases. Germline CDR1 reads LGHDT; CDR2 reads YNNKEL (reference sequence). The CDR3 is 13 amino acids. J lost 6 bases, V lost 4 bases, and 5 bases had no gene match. The CDR3 sequence: CASSPRQGPEAFF. As DNA, the CDR3 is TGTGCCAGCAGCCCCCGACAGGGACCTGAAGCTTTCTTT.

The CDR3 loop reads CASSLGLGSGLLSQYF. The CDR3 DNA follows: TGTGCCAGCAGCTTAGGGTTAGGTTCCGGACTCTTGTCCCAGTACTTC. This chain connects TRBV7-9 to TRBJ2-5, with D perhaps TRBD2 (5 bases). The CDR3 spans 16 residues. The germline V gene encodes CDR1 SEHNR and CDR2 FQNEAQ (reference sequence). Trimming removed 1 base from V and 9 bases from J, with 21 bases in between.

This clone was picked up one time. This chain uses TRBV7-8 with TRBJ2-7; TRBD1 or TRBD2 may be the D gene (6 bases each). Between the trimmed V and J ends, which lost 0 bases and 0 bases, there was a span of 12 bases. Germline CDR1 and CDR2: SGHVS and FQNEAQ. The CDR3 covers 16 residues. CDR3 region: CASSLAPGGPSYEQYF. The CDR3 DNA reads TGTGCCAGCAGCTTAGCACCCGGGGGCCCCTCCTACGAGCAGTACTTC. Full variable domain (outside the CDR3, taken from reference TRBV7-8 and TRBJ2-7): GAGVSQSPRYKVAKRGQDVALRCDPISGHVSLFWYQQALGQGPEFLTYFQNEAQLDKSGLPSDRFFAERPEGSVSTLKIQRTQQEDSAVYLCASSLAPGGPSYEQYFGPGTRLTVT.

This clone showed up just a few times. The sample holds other DNA sequences that translate to the same CDR3. The gene calls are TRBV21-1 and TRBJ1-1. TRBV21-1 is termed a pseudogene. This CDR3 spans 15 amino acids. CDR3 residues: CASSLQSGGRVEAFF. CDR3 coding DNA: TGTGCCAGCAGCCTGCAAAGTGGGGGACGCGTTGAAGCTTTCTTT.

The rearrangement links TRBV11-2 to TRBJ1-5, with TRBD1 matching over 8 bases. CDR1 is SGHAT, CDR2 FQNNGV, per germline. Germline trimming cut 1 base from V and 5 bases from J; bases unmatched to any gene: 4. This CDR3 region has 15 residues. CDR3 bases: TGTGCCAGCAGCTTAGGCGGCAGGGGGCATCAGCCCCAGCATTTT. Its protein is CASSLGGRGHQPQHF.

Remarks on this clone: Other DNA sequences in this sample translate to the same CDR3. The gene calls are TRBV25-1 and TRBJ1-1, with D uncertain. The length of the CDR3 is 12 residues. Per germline, CDR1 MGHDK and CDR2 SYGVNS. Trimming took off 7 bases at V and 3 bases at J, with 9 bases between the two ends. CDR3 loop: CASNHGDTEAFF. CDR3 sequence (DNA): TGTGCCAGCAATCACGGGGACACTGAAGCTTTCTTT.

The chain combines TRBV28 with TRBJ1-1; the D gene is possibly TRBD1 (6 bases). Trimming cost V 6 bases and J 10 bases, with 12 bases left between them. This CDR3 spans 11 amino acids. The germline gives CDR1 MDHEN, CDR2 SYDVKM. The CDR3 loop reads CASSFTRGAFF. In nucleotides, the CDR3 is TGTGCCAGCAGCTTCACCAGGGGAGCTTTCTTT. Together with reference TRBV28 and TRBJ1-1, the CDR3 gives the full variable domain: DVKVTQSSRYLVKRTGEKVFLECVQDMDHENMFWYRQDPGLGLRLIYFSYDVKMKEKGDIPEGYSVSREKKERFSLILESASTNQTSMYLCASSFTRGAFFGQGTRLTVV.

This sequence joins TRBV7-9 and TRBJ1-3, with a weak D call TRBD1 (5 bases). CDR1 is SEHNR and CDR2 is FQNEAQ in the germline V gene (reference sequence). This CDR3 contains 15 residues. V was shortened by 5 bases and J by 0 bases, with 11 bases between the two germline ends. The chain's CDR3 is CASSRQWDSGNTIYF. Written as DNA, the CDR3 is TGTGCCAGCAGCCGACAGTGGGACTCTGGAAACACCATATATTTT.

This sequence joins TRBV5-4 and TRBJ1-1; 8 nucleotides line up with TRBD1. V shed 2 bases and J 0 bases; nucleotides not matched to a gene: 3. The CDR3 loop spans 15 amino acids. Per germline, CDR1 SGHNT and CDR2 YYREEE (reference sequence). CDR3 nucleotides: TGTGCCAGCAGCTTAGTGACAGGGGTGAACACTGAAGCTTTCTTT. Its protein product is CASSLVTGVNTEAFF.

The rearrangement uses TRBV6-5 and TRBJ1-1; D is unresolved. From germline, CDR1 is MNHEY and CDR2 SVGAGI. Trimming stripped 8 bases from V and 1 base from J, with 17 bases between. This CDR3 comprises 15 residues. The CDR3 loop is CASSLSGQANTEAFF. CDR3 sequence (DNA): TGTGCCAGCTCGTTGAGTGGGCAGGCGAACACTGAAGCTTTCTTT.

The chain carries TRBV6-5 and TRBJ1-1; weak D call: TRBD1 (5 bases). Trimming left V 2 bases short and J 1 base short, with 8 bases between. The CDR3 totals 14 residues. The germline gives CDR1 MNHEY, CDR2 SVGAGI. The CDR3 DNA reads as TGTGCCAGCAGTTACGGACAATCGAACACTGAAGCTTTCTTT. It yields the protein CASSYGQSNTEAFF.

V is TRBV5-5 and J is TRBJ1-3; 8 bases fit TRBD1. Germline V gives CDR1 SGHKS, CDR2 YYEKEE (reference sequence). The CDR3 has 14 amino acids. V was clipped by 4 bases and J by 4 bases; unmatched bases: 4. The CDR3 here is CASSLRDRGNTIYF. CDR3 nucleotide sequence: TGTGCCAGCAGCCTCCGGGACAGGGGAAACACCATATATTTT.

Here the CDR3 reads CASSSRDSREEKLFF. CDR3 DNA sequence: TGTGCCAGCAGCAGCCGGGACAGCCGGGAAGAAAAACTGTTTTTT. The gene calls are TRBV7-9 and TRBJ1-4; 7 nucleotides match TRBD1. The germline V gene has CDR1 SEHNR and CDR2 FQNEAQ (reference sequence). V was clipped by 5 bases and J by 8 bases; unmatched bases: 11. This CDR3 is built from 15 residues. Based on the CDR3 plus reference TRBV7-9 and TRBJ1-4, the full variable domain is DTGVSQNPRHKITKRGQNVTFRCDPISEHNRLYWYRQTLGQGPEFLTYFQNEAQLEKSRLLSDRFSAERPKGSFSTLEIQRTEQGDSAMYLCASSSRDSREEKLFFGSGTQLSVL.

The V and J genes are TRBV15 and TRBJ1-1; D is perhaps TRBD1 (6 bases). The V gene lost 0 bases and the J gene lost 2 bases, with 13 bases spanning the gap. Germline V gene sequence: CDR1 LNHNV, CDR2 YYDKDF (reference sequence). The CDR3 is made up of 16 amino acids. The DNA of the CDR3 is TGTGCCACCAGCAGAGATCAAATCAGGGGAAACACTGAAGCTTTCTTT. It codes for CATSRDQIRGNTEAFF.

This clone was seen only a few times. The chain couples TRBV5-4 to TRBJ1-4; a weak D match, TRBD1 (6 bases). Trimming stripped 2 bases from V and 3 bases from J, with 11 bases between. CDR3 length equals 15 residues. Germline values: CDR1 SGHNT, CDR2 YYREEE (reference sequence). The CDR3 loop reads CASSLGGGSNEKLFF. In nucleotides, the CDR3 is TGTGCCAGCAGCTTAGGAGGGGGTTCTAATGAAAAACTGTTTTTT.